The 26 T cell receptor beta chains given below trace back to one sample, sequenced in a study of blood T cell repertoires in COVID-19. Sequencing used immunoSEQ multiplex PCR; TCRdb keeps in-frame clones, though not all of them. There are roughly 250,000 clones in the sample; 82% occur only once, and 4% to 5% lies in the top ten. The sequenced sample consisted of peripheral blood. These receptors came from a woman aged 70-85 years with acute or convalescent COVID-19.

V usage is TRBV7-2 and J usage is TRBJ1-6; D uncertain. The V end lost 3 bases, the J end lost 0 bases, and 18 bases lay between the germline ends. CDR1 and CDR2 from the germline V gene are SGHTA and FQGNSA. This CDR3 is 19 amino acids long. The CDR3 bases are TGTGCCAGCAGCTTGAGGGCAGGAGCTTTAAGCTCCTATAATTCACCCCTCCACTTT. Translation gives CASSLRAGALSSYNSPLHF.

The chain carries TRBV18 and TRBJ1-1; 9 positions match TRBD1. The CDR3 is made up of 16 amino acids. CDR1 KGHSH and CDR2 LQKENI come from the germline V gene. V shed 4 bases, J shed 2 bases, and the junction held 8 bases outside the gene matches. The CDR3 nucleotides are TGTGCCAGCTCACACTTCCAGGGACAGGGTAACACTGAAGCTTTCTTT. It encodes CASSHFQGQGNTEAFF.

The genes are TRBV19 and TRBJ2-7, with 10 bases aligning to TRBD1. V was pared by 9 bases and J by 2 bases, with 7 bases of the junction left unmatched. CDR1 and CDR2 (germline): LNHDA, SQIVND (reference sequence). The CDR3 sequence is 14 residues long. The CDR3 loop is CASQSTGGPYEQYF. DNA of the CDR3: TGTGCCAGCCAATCGACAGGGGGCCCCTACGAGCAGTACTTC.

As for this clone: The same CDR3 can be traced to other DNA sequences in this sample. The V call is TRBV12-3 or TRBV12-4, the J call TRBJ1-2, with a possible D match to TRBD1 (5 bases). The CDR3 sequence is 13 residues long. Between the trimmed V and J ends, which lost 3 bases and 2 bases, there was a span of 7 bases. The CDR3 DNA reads TGTGCCAGCAGTTTGGGGGGGAACTATGGCTACACCTTC. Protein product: CASSLGGNYGYTF.

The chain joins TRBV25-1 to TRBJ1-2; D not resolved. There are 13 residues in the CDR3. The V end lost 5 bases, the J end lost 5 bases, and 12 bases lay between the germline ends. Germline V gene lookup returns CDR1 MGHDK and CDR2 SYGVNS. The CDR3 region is CASSLSRGYGYTF. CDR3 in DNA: TGTGCCAGCAGTCTTTCCAGAGGGTATGGCTACACCTTC.

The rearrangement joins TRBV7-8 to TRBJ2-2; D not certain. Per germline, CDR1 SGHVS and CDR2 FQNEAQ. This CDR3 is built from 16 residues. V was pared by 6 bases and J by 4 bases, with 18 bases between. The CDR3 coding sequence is TGTGCCAGCAGACCATTGACAATTACGTCCACCGGGGAGCTGTTTTTT. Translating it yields CASRPLTITSTGELFF.

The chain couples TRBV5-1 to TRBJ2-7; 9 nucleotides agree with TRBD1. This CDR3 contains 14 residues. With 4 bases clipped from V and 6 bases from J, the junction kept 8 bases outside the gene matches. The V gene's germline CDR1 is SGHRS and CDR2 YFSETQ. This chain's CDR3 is CASSRSQGAGEQYF. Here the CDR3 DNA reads TGCGCCAGCAGCCGGTCACAGGGGGCTGGCGAGCAGTACTTC.

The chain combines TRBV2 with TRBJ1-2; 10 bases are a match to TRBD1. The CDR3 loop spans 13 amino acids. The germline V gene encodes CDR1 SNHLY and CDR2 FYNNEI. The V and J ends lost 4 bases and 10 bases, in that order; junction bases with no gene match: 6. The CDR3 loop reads CASSGRQGASYTF. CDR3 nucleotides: TGTGCCAGCAGTGGAAGACAGGGGGCCTCCTACACCTTC.

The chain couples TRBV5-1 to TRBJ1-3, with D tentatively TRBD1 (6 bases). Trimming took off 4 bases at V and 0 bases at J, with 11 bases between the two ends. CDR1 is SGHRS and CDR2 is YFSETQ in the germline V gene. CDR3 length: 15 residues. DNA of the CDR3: TGCGCCAGCAGCCCGGGGGGCACCTCTGGAAACACCATATATTTT. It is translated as CASSPGGTSGNTIYF.

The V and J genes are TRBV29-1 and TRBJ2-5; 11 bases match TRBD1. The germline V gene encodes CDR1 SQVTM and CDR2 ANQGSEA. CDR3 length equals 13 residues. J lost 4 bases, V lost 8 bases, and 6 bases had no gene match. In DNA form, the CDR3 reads TGCAGCTTTCGGACAGGGGGCGGAGAGACCCAGTACTTC. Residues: CSFRTGGGETQYF.

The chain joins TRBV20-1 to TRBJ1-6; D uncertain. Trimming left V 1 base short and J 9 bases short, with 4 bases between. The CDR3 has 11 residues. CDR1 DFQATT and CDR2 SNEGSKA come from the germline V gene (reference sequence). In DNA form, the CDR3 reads TGCAGTGCTAGAGGGAGTTCACCCCTCCACTTT. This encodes CSARGSSPLHF.

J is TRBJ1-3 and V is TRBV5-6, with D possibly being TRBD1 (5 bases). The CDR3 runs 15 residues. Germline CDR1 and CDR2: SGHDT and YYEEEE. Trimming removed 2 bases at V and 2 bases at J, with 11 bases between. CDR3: CASSFLQGTGNTIYF. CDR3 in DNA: TGTGCCAGCAGCTTCCTTCAGGGAACTGGAAACACCATATATTTT.

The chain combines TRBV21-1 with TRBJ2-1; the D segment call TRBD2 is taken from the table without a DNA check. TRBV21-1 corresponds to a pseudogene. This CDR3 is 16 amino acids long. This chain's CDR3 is CASSKVGAGPYNEQFF. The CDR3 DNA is TGTGCCAGCAGCAAAGTAGGAGCGGGGCCTTACAATGAGCAGTTCTTC.

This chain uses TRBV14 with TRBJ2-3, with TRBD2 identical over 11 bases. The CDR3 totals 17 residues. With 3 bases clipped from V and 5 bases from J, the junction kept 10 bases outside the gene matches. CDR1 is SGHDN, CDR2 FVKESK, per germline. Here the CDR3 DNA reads TGTGCCAGCAGCCACGGACTAGCGGGCCACCGGGGAGATACGCAGTATTTT. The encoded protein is CASSHGLAGHRGDTQYF.

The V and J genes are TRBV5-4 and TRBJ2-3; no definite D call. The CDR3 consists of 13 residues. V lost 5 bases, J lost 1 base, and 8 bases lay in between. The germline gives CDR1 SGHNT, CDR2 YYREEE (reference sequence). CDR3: CASSSEGTDTQYF. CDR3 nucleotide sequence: TGTGCCAGCAGTTCTGAGGGCACAGATACGCAGTATTTT.

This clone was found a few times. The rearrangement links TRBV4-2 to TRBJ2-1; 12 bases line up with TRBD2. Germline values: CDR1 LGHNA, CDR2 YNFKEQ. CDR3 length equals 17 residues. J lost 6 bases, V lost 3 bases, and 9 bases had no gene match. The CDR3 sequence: CASSQDRLAGAANEQFF. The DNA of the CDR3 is TGTGCCAGCAGCCAGGATAGACTAGCGGGGGCAGCCAATGAGCAGTTCTTC.

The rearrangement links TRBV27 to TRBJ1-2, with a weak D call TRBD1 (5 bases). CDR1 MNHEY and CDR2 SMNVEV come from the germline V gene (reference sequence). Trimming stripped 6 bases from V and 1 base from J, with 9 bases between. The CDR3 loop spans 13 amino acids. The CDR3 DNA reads TGTGCCAGCAGGGACACCAATAACTATGGCTACACCTTC. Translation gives CASRDTNNYGYTF.

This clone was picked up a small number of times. The CDR3: CASSLAGQGARGYTF. The CDR3 region has the DNA TGTGCCAGCAGCTTAGCAGGACAGGGGGCGCGTGGCTACACCTTC. The chain links TRBV7-9 to TRBJ1-2; 11 bases are a match to TRBD1. J was trimmed by 7 bases and V by 0 bases; bases with no gene match: 4. Germline V gene data show CDR1 as SEHNR and CDR2 as FQNEAQ (reference sequence). CDR3 size: 15 residues.

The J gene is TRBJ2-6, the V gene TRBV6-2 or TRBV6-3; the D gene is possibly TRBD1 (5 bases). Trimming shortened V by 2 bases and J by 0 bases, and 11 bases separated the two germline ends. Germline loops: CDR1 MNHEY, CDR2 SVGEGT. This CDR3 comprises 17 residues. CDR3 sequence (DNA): TGTGCCAGCAGTTACGGGCAGGGAAACTCTGGGGCCAACGTCCTGACTTTC. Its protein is CASSYGQGNSGANVLTF.

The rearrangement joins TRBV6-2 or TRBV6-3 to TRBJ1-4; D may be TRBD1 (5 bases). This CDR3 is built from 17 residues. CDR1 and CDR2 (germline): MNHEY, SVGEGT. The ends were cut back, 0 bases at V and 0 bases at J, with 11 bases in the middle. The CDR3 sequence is CASSYSVTGSTNEKLFF. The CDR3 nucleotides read TGTGCCAGCAGTTACTCGGTAACAGGATCAACTAATGAAAAACTGTTTTTT.

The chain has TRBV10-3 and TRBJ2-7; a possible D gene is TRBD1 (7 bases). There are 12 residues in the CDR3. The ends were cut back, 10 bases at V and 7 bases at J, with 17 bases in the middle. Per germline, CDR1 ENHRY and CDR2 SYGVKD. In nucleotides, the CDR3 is TGTGCCACTGAAAGACAGGGAGGAGAGCAGTACTTC. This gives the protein CATERQGGEQYF.

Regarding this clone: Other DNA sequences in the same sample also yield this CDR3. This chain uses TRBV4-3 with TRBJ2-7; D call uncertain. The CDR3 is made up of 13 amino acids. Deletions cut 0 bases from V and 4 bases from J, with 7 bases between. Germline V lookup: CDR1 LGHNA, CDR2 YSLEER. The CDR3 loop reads CASSQERGYEQYF. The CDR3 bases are TGCGCCAGCAGCCAAGAACGAGGTTACGAGCAGTACTTC.

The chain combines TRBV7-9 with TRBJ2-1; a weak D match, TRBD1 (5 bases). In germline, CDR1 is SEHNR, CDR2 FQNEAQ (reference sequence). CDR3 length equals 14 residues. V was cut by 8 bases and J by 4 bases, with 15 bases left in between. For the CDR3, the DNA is TGTGCCAGCCTGCGAGAAGGGGCTTACAATGAGCAGTTCTTC. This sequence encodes CASLREGAYNEQFF. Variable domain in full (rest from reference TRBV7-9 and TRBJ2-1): DTGVSQNPRHKITKRGQNVTFRCDPISEHNRLYWYRQTLGQGPEFLTYFQNEAQLEKSRLLSDRFSAERPKGSFSTLEIQRTEQGDSAMYLCASLREGAYNEQFFGPGTRLTVL.

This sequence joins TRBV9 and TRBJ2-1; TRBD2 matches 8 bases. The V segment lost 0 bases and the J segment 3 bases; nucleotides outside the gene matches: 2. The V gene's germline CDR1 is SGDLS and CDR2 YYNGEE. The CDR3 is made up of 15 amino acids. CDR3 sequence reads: CASSVETSGYNEQFF. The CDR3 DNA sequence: TGTGCCAGCAGCGTAGAAACTAGCGGCTACAATGAGCAGTTCTTC.

The CDR3 is CASSPDRANTEAFF. The CDR3, as DNA: TGCGCCAGCAGCCCGGACAGAGCAAACACTGAAGCTTTCTTT. V is TRBV4-1 and J is TRBJ1-1; TRBD1 might be the D (6 bases). V was pared by 4 bases and J by 2 bases, with 11 bases between. In germline, CDR1 is MGHRA, CDR2 YSYEKL. The CDR3 covers 14 residues.

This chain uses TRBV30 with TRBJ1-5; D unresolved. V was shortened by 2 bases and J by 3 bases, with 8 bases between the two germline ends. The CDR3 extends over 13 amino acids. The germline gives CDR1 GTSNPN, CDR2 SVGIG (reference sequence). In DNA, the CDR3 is TGTGCCTGGAGTTTGAGCCTCAATCAGCCCCAGCATTTT. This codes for CAWSLSLNQPQHF. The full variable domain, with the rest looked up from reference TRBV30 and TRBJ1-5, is SQTIHQWPATLVQPVGSPLSLECTVEGTSNPNLYWYRQAAGRGLQLLFYSVGIGQISSEVPQNLSASRPQDRQFILSSKKLLLSDSGFYLCAWSLSLNQPQHFGDGTRLSIL.